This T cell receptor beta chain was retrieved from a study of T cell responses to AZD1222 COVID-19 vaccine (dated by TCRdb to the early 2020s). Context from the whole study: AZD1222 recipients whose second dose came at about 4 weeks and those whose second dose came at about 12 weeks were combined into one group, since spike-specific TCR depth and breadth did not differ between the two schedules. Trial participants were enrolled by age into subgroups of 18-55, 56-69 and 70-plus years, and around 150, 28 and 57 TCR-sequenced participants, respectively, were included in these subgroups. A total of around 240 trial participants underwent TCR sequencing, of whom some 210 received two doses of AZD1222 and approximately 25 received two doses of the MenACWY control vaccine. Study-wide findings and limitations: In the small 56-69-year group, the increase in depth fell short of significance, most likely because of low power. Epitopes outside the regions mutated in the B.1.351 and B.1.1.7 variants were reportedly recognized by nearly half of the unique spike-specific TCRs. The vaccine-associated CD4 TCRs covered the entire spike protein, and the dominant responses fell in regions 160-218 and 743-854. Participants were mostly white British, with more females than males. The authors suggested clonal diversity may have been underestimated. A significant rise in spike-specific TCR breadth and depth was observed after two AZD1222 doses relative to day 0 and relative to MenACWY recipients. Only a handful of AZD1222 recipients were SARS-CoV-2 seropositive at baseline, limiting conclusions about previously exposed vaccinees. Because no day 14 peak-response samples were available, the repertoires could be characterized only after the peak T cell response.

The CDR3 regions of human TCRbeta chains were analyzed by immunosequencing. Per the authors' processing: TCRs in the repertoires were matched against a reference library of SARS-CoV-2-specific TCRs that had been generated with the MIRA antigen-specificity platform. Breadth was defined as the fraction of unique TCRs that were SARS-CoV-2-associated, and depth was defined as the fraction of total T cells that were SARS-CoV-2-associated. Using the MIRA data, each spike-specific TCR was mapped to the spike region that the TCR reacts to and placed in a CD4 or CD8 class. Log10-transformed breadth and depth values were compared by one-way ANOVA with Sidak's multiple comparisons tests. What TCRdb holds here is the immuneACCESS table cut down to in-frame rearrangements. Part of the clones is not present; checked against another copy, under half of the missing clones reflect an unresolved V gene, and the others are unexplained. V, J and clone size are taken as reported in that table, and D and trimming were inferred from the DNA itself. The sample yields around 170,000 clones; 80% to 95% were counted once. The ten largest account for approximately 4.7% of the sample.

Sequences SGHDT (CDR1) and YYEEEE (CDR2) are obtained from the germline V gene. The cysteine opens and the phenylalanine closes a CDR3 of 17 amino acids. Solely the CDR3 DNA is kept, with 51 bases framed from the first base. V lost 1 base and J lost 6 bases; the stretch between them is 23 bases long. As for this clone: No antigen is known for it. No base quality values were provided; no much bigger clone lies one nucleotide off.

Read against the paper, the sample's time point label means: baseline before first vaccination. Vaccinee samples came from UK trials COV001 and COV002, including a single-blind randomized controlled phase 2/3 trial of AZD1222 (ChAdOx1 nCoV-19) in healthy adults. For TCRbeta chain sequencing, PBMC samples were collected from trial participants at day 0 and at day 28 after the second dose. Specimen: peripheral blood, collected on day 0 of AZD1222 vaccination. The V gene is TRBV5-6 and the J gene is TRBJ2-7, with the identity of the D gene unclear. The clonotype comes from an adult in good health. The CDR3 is CASSLYLEVELGPEQYF. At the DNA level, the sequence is TGTGCCAGCAGCTTGTATCTAGAAGTCGAATTAGGTCCCGAGCAGTACTTC.